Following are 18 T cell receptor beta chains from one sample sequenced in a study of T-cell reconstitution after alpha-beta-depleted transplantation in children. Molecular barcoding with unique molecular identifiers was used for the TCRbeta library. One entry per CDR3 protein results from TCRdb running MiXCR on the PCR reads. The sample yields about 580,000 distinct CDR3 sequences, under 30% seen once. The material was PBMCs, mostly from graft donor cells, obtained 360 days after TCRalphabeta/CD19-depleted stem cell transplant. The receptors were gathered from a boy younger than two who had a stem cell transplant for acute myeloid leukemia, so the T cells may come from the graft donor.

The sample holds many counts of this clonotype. CDR3 loop: CASGVLEGQYF. The CDR3, as DNA: TGTGCCAGCGGGGTGTTGGAGGGGCAGTACTTC. The chain couples TRBV6-6 to TRBJ2-7; D might be TRBD2 (6 bases). V was clipped by 8 bases and J by 9 bases, with 14 bases between them. The CDR3 is 11 residues long. Per germline, CDR1 MNHNY and CDR2 SVGAGI (reference sequence).

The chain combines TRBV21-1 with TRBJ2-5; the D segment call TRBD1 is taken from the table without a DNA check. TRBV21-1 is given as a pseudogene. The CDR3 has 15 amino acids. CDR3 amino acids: CATPFLGTRLETQYF. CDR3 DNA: TGTGCCACCCCCTTCCTCGGGACAAGGCTGGAGACCCAGTACTTC.

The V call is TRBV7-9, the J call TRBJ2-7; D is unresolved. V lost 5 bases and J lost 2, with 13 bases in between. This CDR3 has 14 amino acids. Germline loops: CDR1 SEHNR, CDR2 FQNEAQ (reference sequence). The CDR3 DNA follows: TGTGCCAGCAGCAAGGAATACGTGGCCTACGAGCAGTACTTC. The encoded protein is CASSKEYVAYEQYF.

In nucleotides, the CDR3 is TGTGCCAGCCGCGAACTGCCTACGAACACCGGGGAGCTGTTTTTT. It codes for CASRELPTNTGELFF. The chain recombines TRBV28 with TRBJ2-2; D unresolved. The CDR3 is 15 amino acids. Looked up from germline, CDR1 is MDHEN and CDR2 is SYDVKM. V dropped 8 bases and J dropped 0 bases, with 13 bases sitting between them.

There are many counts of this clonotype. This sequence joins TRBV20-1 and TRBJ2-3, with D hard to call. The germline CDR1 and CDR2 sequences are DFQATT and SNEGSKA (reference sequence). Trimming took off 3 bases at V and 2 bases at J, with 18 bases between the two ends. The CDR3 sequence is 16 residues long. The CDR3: CSASPLISSATDTQYF. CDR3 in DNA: TGCAGTGCTAGCCCCCTGATCAGCAGCGCCACAGATACGCAGTATTTT.

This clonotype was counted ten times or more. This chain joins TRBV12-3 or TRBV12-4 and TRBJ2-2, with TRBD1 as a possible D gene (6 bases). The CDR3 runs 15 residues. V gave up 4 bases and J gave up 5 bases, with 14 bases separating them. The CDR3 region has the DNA TGTGCCAGCAGTTACAGGGCGCTTGGAACCGGGGAGCTGTTTTTT. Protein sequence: CASSYRALGTGELFF.

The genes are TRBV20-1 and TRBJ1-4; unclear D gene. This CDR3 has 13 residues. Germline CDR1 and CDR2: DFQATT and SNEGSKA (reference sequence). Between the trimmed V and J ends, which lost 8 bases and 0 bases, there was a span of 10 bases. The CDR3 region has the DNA TGCAGTTCAACTAGAGCAACTAATGAAAAACTGTTTTTT. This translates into CSSTRATNEKLFF.

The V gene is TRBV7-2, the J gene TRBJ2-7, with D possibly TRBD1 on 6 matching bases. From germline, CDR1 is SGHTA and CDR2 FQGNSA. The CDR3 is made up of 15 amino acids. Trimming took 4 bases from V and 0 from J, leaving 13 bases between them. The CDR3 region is CASSSPGHYSYEQYF. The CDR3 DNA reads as TGTGCCAGCAGCTCTCCGGGACATTACTCCTACGAGCAGTACTTC.

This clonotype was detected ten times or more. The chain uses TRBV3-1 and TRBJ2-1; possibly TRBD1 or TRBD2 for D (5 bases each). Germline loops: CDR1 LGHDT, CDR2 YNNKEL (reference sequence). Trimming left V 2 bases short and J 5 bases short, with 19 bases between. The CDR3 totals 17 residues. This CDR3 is CASSQWGIGPNNNEQFF. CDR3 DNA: TGTGCCAGCAGCCAATGGGGGATCGGACCCAATAACAATGAGCAGTTCTTC.

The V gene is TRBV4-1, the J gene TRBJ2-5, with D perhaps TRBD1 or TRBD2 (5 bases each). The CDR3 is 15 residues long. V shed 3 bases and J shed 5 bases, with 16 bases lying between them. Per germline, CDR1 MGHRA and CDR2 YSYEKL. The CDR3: CASSHSAGTGETQYF. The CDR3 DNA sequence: TGCGCCAGCAGCCACTCTGCAGGGACGGGCGAGACCCAGTACTTC.

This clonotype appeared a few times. CDR3 region: CASSPARTVETQYF. The CDR3 DNA reads TGTGCCAGCAGCCCCGCGCGGACGGTAGAGACCCAGTACTTC. The gene calls are TRBV7-2 and TRBJ2-5; D ambiguous. Germline V CDR1 and CDR2: SGHTA, FQGNSA. The CDR3 extends over 14 amino acids. Trimming stripped 5 bases from V and 4 bases from J, with 14 bases between.

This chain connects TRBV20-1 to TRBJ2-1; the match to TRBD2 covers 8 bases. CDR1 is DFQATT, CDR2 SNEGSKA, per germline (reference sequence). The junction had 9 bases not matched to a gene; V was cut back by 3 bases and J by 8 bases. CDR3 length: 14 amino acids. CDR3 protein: CSARHGGAGDEQFF. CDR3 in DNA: TGCAGTGCTAGGCACGGGGGGGCCGGAGATGAGCAGTTCTTC.

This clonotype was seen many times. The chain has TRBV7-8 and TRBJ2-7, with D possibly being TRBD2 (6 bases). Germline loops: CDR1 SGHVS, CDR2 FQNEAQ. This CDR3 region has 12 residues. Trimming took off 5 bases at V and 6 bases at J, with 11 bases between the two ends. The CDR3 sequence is CASSLRESEQYV. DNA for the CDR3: TGTGCCAGCAGCCTACGGGAGTCCGAGCAGTACGTC.

The CDR3 spells CASRFGEGSYNEQFF. The DNA of the CDR3 is TGCGCCAGCAGATTTGGGGAGGGCTCCTACAATGAGCAGTTCTTC. The rearrangement uses TRBV5-1 and TRBJ2-1, with 7 bases that match TRBD2. CDR3 length: 15 residues. V dropped 5 bases and J dropped 0; count of bases not matched to a gene: 5. CDR1 is SGHRS and CDR2 is YFSETQ in the germline V gene.

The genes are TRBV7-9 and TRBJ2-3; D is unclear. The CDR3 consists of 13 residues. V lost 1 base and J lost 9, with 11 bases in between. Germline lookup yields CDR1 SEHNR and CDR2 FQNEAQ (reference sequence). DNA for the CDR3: TGTGCCAGCAGCTTAGTTCGGACCCCAACGCAGTATTTT. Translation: CASSLVRTPTQYF.

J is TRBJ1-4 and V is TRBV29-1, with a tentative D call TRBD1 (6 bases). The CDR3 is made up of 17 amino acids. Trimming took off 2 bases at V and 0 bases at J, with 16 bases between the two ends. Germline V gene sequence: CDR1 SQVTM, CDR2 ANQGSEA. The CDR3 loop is CSVELGGAEATNEKLFF. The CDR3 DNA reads TGCAGCGTTGAACTCGGGGGCGCGGAGGCAACTAATGAAAAACTGTTTTTT.

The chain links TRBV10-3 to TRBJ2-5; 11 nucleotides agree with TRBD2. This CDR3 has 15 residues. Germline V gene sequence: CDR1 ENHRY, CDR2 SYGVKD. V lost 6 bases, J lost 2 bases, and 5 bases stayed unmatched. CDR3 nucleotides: TGTGCCATCAGCCTAGCGGGGGGAAATCAAGAGACCCAGTACTTC. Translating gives CAISLAGGNQETQYF.

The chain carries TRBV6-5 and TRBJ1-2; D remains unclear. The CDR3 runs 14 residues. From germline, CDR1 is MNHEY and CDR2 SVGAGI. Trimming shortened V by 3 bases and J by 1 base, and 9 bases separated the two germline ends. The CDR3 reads CASSYGQLNYGYTF. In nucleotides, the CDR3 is TGTGCCAGCAGTTATGGTCAGCTTAACTATGGCTACACCTTC.